Below are 14 T cell receptor beta chains sequenced from a single sample in a study of a mutant IDH1 vaccine in newly diagnosed glioma. Only in-frame clones appear in the TCRdb table, and some are missing; sequencing was by immunoSEQ multiplex PCR. The sample shows tens of thousands of clones, about four fifths of them seen only once. Their recognized antigens are unknown. The time point is: week 47, end of study. Vaccinated patients received 300 ug of mutant IDH1 20-mer peptide per dose, with topical imiquimod. Specimen: PBMCs, collected from a glioma patient whose treatment included an IDH1 peptide vaccine. All receptors come from a woman in her 50s with glioma.

This clone showed up just once. This chain links TRBV11-1 with TRBJ1-1, with D tentatively TRBD1 (5 bases). Germline CDR1 and CDR2: SGHAT and FQDESV (reference sequence). The CDR3 totals 18 residues. Trimming cost V 5 bases and J 0 bases, with 22 bases left between them. The CDR3 here is CASSHSLPEGLMNTEAFF. CDR3 coding DNA: TGTGCCAGCAGCCACTCCTTACCGGAGGGGCTAATGAACACTGAAGCTTTCTTT.

V usage is TRBV7-8 and J usage is TRBJ2-7; 12 bases fit TRBD2. CDR3 length: 20 residues. The germline V gene has CDR1 SGHVS and CDR2 FQNEAQ. The V gene end was trimmed by 5 bases and the J gene end by 0 bases; junction bases not matched to a gene: 17. CDR3 protein: CASSIKYSTSGGSSSYEQYF. The DNA for the CDR3 is TGTGCCAGCAGCATAAAATACTCAACTAGCGGGGGGTCCAGCTCCTACGAGCAGTACTTC.

The V call is TRBV7-9, the J call TRBJ1-4; no clear D gene. This CDR3 region has 16 residues. Deletions cut 5 bases from V and 7 bases from J, with 20 bases between. Per germline, CDR1 SEHNR and CDR2 FQNEAQ (reference sequence). The CDR3: CASSPRVGPRGEKLFF. CDR3 nucleotide sequence: TGTGCCAGCAGCCCTAGAGTAGGCCCCCGGGGTGAAAAACTGTTTTTT.

The genes are TRBV7-8 and TRBJ1-3, with D perhaps TRBD1 (5 bases). The CDR3 is 15 amino acids. Germline CDR1 and CDR2: SGHVS and FQNEAQ. The V and J ends lost 1 base and 4 bases respectively, with 11 bases between them. The CDR3: CASSLEQGVGNTIYF. Written as DNA, the CDR3 is TGTGCCAGCAGCTTAGAGCAAGGGGTCGGAAACACCATATATTTT.

The V and J genes are TRBV19 and TRBJ2-5, with D possibly called TRBD1 or TRBD2 (5 bases each). V lost 2 bases and J 5 bases, leaving 12 bases between the germline ends. The CDR3 loop spans 14 amino acids. Germline CDR1 and CDR2: LNHDA and SQIVND (reference sequence). Here the CDR3 DNA reads TGTGCCAGTAGTATATTGGGACGTATGGAGACCCAGTACTTC. Its translation is CASSILGRMETQYF.

CDR3 amino acids: CATAWGQNTEAFF. The CDR3 nucleotides read TGTGCCACCGCCTGGGGGCAGAACACTGAAGCTTTCTTT. This chain joins TRBV15 and TRBJ1-1; D perhaps matches TRBD1 (6 bases). The CDR3 runs to 13 residues. The ends were cut back, 8 bases at V and 1 base at J, with 11 bases in the middle. Germline CDR1 LNHNV, CDR2 YYDKDF (reference sequence).

V usage is TRBV20-1 and J usage is TRBJ1-2, with D hard to call. In germline, CDR1 is DFQATT, CDR2 SNEGSKA (reference sequence). The CDR3 has 11 amino acids. V dropped 3 bases and J dropped 4 bases, with 6 bases sitting between them. The CDR3 nucleotides read TGCAGTGCTAGGGATCCCTATGGCTACACCTTC. Protein: CSARDPYGYTF.

The CDR3 spells CASSGGDRGYNTEAFF. As DNA, the CDR3 is TGCGCCAGCAGCGGGGGGGACAGGGGCTACAACACTGAAGCTTTCTTT. The J gene is TRBJ1-1, the V gene TRBV5-1; 10 bases match TRBD1. Trimming removed 4 bases from V and 2 bases from J; junction bases left unmatched: 8. CDR1 is SGHRS and CDR2 is YFSETQ in the germline V gene. The CDR3 has 16 amino acids.

The chain employs TRBV27 and TRBJ2-2; 8 bases are a match to TRBD1. The V segment lost 5 bases and the J segment 6 bases; nucleotides outside the gene matches: 14. Per germline, CDR1 MNHEY and CDR2 SMNVEV (reference sequence). This CDR3 spans 17 amino acids. The CDR3, as DNA: TGTGCCAGCAGTCCCTGGACAGGGCCCAGGAATGCCGGGGAGCTGTTTTTT. This codes for CASSPWTGPRNAGELFF.

A few counts support this clone. The chain carries TRBV5-1 and TRBJ1-6; TRBD1 matches at 8 bases. Germline lookup yields CDR1 SGHRS and CDR2 YFSETQ. Trimming took 4 bases from V and 7 from J; bases not matched to a gene: 10. The CDR3 has 16 amino acids. For the CDR3, the DNA is TGCGCCAGCAGCGTGGCAGGGGGCGTGGGGAATTCACCCCTCCACTTT. It specifies CASSVAGGVGNSPLHF.

The V and J genes are TRBV5-1 and TRBJ1-1; TRBD1 matches 8 bases. This CDR3 has 13 residues. The V gene end was trimmed by 5 bases and the J gene end by 4 bases; junction bases not matched to a gene: 4. Germline lookup yields CDR1 SGHRS and CDR2 YFSETQ. The DNA of the CDR3 is TGCGCCAGCAGGTCTACAGGGGGCACTGAAGCTTTCTTT. This sequence encodes CASRSTGGTEAFF.

The rearrangement joins TRBV9 to TRBJ2-7; a weak D match, TRBD2 (7 bases). V was shortened by 0 bases and J by 4 bases, with 14 bases between the two germline ends. Per germline, CDR1 SGDLS and CDR2 YYNGEE. This CDR3 is 15 amino acids long. The CDR3 loop reads CASSVGTGGGYEQYF. The CDR3 DNA reads TGTGCCAGCAGCGTAGGGACGGGGGGCGGGTACGAGCAGTACTTC.

The gene calls are TRBV7-9 and TRBJ2-7; a possible D gene is TRBD1 (5 bases). Between the trimmed V and J ends, which lost 3 bases and 0 bases, there was a span of 18 bases. CDR1 is SEHNR, CDR2 FQNEAQ, per germline (reference sequence). The length of the CDR3 is 17 residues. CDR3 amino acids: CASSLTEYERSSYEQYF. CDR3 DNA sequence: TGTGCCAGCAGCTTGACAGAATATGAGCGAAGCTCCTACGAGCAGTACTTC. The variable domain in full, completed from reference TRBV7-9 and TRBJ2-7, reads DTGVSQNPRHKITKRGQNVTFRCDPISEHNRLYWYRQTLGQGPEFLTYFQNEAQLEKSRLLSDRFSAERPKGSFSTLEIQRTEQGDSAMYLCASSLTEYERSSYEQYFGPGTRLTVT.

Only one count was recorded for this clone. The chain has TRBV2 and TRBJ2-7, with 9 bases aligning to TRBD1. Germline loops: CDR1 SNHLY, CDR2 FYNNEI. V was pared by 4 bases and J by 2 bases, with 6 bases of the junction left unmatched. The CDR3 sequence is 15 residues long. Here the CDR3 reads CASSGEGQGPYEQYF. The CDR3 coding sequence is TGTGCCAGCAGTGGGGAAGGACAGGGGCCCTACGAGCAGTACTTC.